This TCR beta chain was recorded in a study of T cell clones after liver transplantation. Overall study: Subjects received no induction therapy and standard immunosuppression until randomization at 12-24 months post-transplant.

This table comes from immunoSEQ multiplex PCR, and its TCRdb copy is limited to in-frame clones, with some not included. Here the sample spans 72,000 or so clones, 83% being singletons. Germline CDR1 LNHDA, CDR2 SQIVND (reference sequence). This CDR3 is 15 amino acids long. V shed 5 bases and J shed 3 bases, with 13 bases lying between them. This chain links TRBV19 with TRBJ2-2; the D is unclear. Here the sequenced sample was CD4+ T cells from blood, taken at the 22-month timepoint. This TCR was sampled from a human patient who received a liver transplant. Among the T cells, some may be from the graft donor. The DNA for the CDR3 is TGTGCCAGTAGTCGCGCTGGGGTCGACACCGGGGAGCTGTTTTTT. It yields the protein CASSRAGVDTGELFF.